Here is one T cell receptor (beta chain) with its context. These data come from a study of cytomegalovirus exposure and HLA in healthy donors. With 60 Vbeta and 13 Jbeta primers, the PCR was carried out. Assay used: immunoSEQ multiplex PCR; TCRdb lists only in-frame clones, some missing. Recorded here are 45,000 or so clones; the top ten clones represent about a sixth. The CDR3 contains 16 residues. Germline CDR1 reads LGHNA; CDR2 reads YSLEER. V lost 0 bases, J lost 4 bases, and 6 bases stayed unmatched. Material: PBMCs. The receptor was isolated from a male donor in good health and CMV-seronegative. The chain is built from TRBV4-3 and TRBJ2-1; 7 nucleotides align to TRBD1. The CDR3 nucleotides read TGCGCCAGCAGCCAAGATGGGGGACAGTCATACAATGAGCAGTTCTTC. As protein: CASSQDGGQSYNEQFF.